Here is one TCR beta chain with its context. The antigen is unknown. Produced via immunoSEQ multiplex PCR; TCRdb's table is partial and in-frame only. This table holds hundreds of thousands of clones, roughly 73% found once. This sample stems from a study of shared clonotypes between healthy human individuals. Study-level findings and limits: It was the few donors that limited the genetic and exposure-history diversity represented.

Between the trimmed V and J ends, which lost 1 base and 2 bases, there was a span of 11 bases. Germline V gene data show CDR1 as MGHRA and CDR2 as YSYEKL. The CDR3 is 15 amino acids. Material: memory CD4+ T cells sorted from blood. Regarding subset: CD45RA-negative fraction. This receptor was taken from a woman between 25 and 40 years old in good health. The chain uses TRBV4-1 and TRBJ1-1; tentative D call: TRBD1 (5 bases). The CDR3 nucleotides are TGCGCCAGCAGCCAAGGAAGACAGACTAACACTGAAGCTTTCTTT. It yields the protein CASSQGRQTNTEAFF.